This is a list of T cell receptor beta chains from one sample in a study of early T cells in non-severe SARS-CoV-2 infection. TCRdb redid the calling of the 5' RACE reads with MiXCR, one entry per CDR3 protein. The sample has about 40,000 distinct CDR3 sequences; 23% are singletons. The sequencing used whole blood, collected at baseline. Receptor source: an adult who was a healthcare worker with PCR-confirmed SARS-CoV-2 infection or an uninfected control (not recorded which). CDR3s include the opening cysteine and the closing phenylalanine or tryptophan. Each record gives: D gene, J gene, V gene, clone size, CDR3 protein, CDR3 DNA. A D gene is named only where the DNA matches it firmly. Part of the rows lack a size; the others show once, few, many or a class for expanded clones.

D: -; J: TRBJ1-4; V: TRBV12-3/TRBV12-4; size: many; CDR3: CASSSDGGKLFF; DNA: TGTGCCAGCAGTTCGGACGGCGGGAAACTGTTTTTT
D: TRBD1; J: TRBJ2-7; V: TRBV7-2; size: -; CDR3: CASSNNIGQGGYYEQYF; DNA: TGTGCCAGCAGCAATAATATAGGACAGGGAGGATACTACGAGCAGTACTTC
D: -; J: TRBJ1-1; V: TRBV3-1; size: -; CDR3: CASTLKGTEAFF; DNA: TGTGCCAGCACCTTAAAAGGGACTGAAGCTTTCTTT
D: -; J: TRBJ1-1; V: TRBV7-2; size: -; CDR3: CASSLFSEAFF; DNA: TGTGCCAGCAGCTTATTTTCCGAAGCTTTCTTT
D: -; J: TRBJ1-2; V: TRBV12-3/TRBV12-4; size: -; CDR3: CASSPPTDYGYTF; DNA: TGTGCCAGCAGTCCGCCGACAGACTATGGCTACACCTTC
D: TRBD1; J: TRBJ1-5; V: TRBV6-2/TRBV6-3; size: once; CDR3: CASLPGQGAFQPQHF; DNA: TGTGCCAGCTTACCGGGACAGGGGGCTTTTCAGCCCCAGCATTTT
D: TRBD2; J: TRBJ2-3; V: TRBV6-5; size: few; CDR3: CASSYQRGGTDTQYF; DNA: TGTGCCAGCAGTTACCAGCGGGGTGGCACAGATACGCAGTATTTT
D: -; J: TRBJ2-2; V: TRBV12-3/TRBV12-4; size: -; CDR3: CASSPTDQNTGELFF; DNA: TGTGCCAGCAGTCCCACCGACCAGAACACCGGGGAGCTGTTTTTT
D: -; J: TRBJ1-2; V: TRBV19; size: -; CDR3: CASSGPARANYGYTF; DNA: TGTGCCAGTAGCGGTCCTGCCAGAGCTAACTATGGCTACACCTTC
D: TRBD2; J: TRBJ2-3; V: TRBV7-2; size: -; CDR3: CASSSTIGGDTQYF; DNA: TGTGCCAGCAGCTCCACTATCGGGGGGGATACGCAGTATTTT
D: -; J: TRBJ1-1; V: TRBV11-2; size: -; CDR3: CASSLVGRSTEAFF; DNA: TGTGCCAGCAGCTTAGTGGGGCGGAGCACTGAAGCTTTCTTT
D: -; J: TRBJ2-5; V: TRBV29-1; size: few; CDR3: CSVVEGTKETQYF; DNA: TGCAGCGTTGTGGAGGGGACGAAGGAGACCCAGTACTTC
D: -; J: TRBJ2-6; V: TRBV2; size: -; CDR3: CASRGGGTNVLTF; DNA: TGTGCCAGCAGGGGGGGCGGAACCAACGTCCTGACTTTC
D: TRBD2; J: TRBJ2-7; V: TRBV6-2/TRBV6-3; size: -; CDR3: CASSYGGTSGGLYEQYF; DNA: TGTGCCAGCAGTTACGGTGGGACTAGCGGGGGGCTCTACGAGCAGTACTTC
D: TRBD2; J: TRBJ2-1; V: TRBV14; size: -; CDR3: CASSQTSGLYNEQFF; DNA: TGTGCCAGCAGCCAAACTAGCGGCCTATACAATGAGCAGTTCTTC